The rows below give T cell receptor beta chains drawn from one sample of a study of cytotoxic CD8 clonotypes in ibrutinib-treated CLL. Clones were sequenced by immunoSEQ multiplex PCR, and TCRdb holds only the in-frame ones, with some missing. There are fewer than 400,000 clones in the sample; about 61% occur only once, and around 6.5% lies in the top ten. The material was PBMCs, obtained after 36 months of ibrutinib treatment. The receptors come from a human donor with chronic lymphocytic leukemia. The CDR3 runs from the conserved cysteine through the conserved F or W. The D gene is left open where the match is weak. The size of a clone is reported for some rows only, either as once, few or many, or as a class for expanded clones.

clone size	V gene	J gene	D gene	CDR3 DNA	CDR3 protein
.	TRBV5-1	TRBJ2-7	.	TGCGCCAGCGGATACGGGGCATCATACGAGCAGTACTTC	CASGYGASYEQYF
.	TRBV29-1	TRBJ1-4	.	TGCAGCGTTGAAGATCAAGGGGTCCGGGAAAAACTGTTTTTT	CSVEDQGVREKLFF
.	TRBV5-1	TRBJ2-3	.	TGCGCCAGCAGCTTGGAAACAGCCCGGGGCACAGATACGCAGTATTTT	CASSLETARGTDTQYF
.	TRBV5-1	TRBJ2-1	TRBD2	TGCGCCAGCAGCCAGGGACTATTTGACAATGAGCAGTTCTTC	CASSQGLFDNEQFF
few	TRBV2	TRBJ1-6	TRBD1	TGTGCCAGCAGTGATTTTGGTGGACAGGGGCGTTCACCCCTCCACTTT	CASSDFGGQGRSPLHF
.	TRBV5-1	TRBJ2-5	.	TGCGCCAGCAGCTCCGGACAGCGGGAGACCCAGTACTTC	CASSSGQRETQYF
.	TRBV5-1	TRBJ1-6	.	TGCGCCAGCAGCTTGGAAGCCCAGGGACATAATTCACCCCTCCACTTT	CASSLEAQGHNSPLHF
few	TRBV27	TRBJ2-2	.	TGTGCCAGCAGTTTCTCGACCGGGGAGCTGTTTTTT	CASSFSTGELFF
.	TRBV5-1	TRBJ2-3	.	TGCGCCAGCAGCCTACAGGGTCGGAGGACAGATACGCAGTATTTT	CASSLQGRRTDTQYF
.	TRBV2	TRBJ1-2	.	TGTGCCAGCAGTGAAGAGGGCCTAGGCCAGGGGAAGAAGAATGGCTACACCTTC	CASSEEGLGQGKKNGYTF
.	TRBV7-8	TRBJ1-3	.	TGTGCCAGCGGACCTTACAGGGACCCTGGAAACACCATATATTTT	CASGPYRDPGNTIYF
few	TRBV10-3	TRBJ2-5	.	TGTGCCATCAGTTTCCAAGAGACCCAGTACTTC	CAISFQETQYF
.	TRBV4-1	TRBJ2-5	.	TGCGCCAGCAGCTCACAGGGCCAAGAGACCCAGTACTTC	CASSSQGQETQYF
.	TRBV21-1	TRBJ1-5	.	TGTGCCAGCAGCAGGGGTTGCCATCAGCCCCAGCATTTT	CASSRGCHQPQHF
once	TRBV10-3	TRBJ2-7	.	TGTGCCGCCGGCTCCGGCGCCTACGAGCAGTACTTC	CAAGSGAYEQYF
few	TRBV5-4	TRBJ2-7	.	TGTGCCAGCAGCTCCTCCGAAGGCTTCGAGCAGTACTTC	CASSSSEGFEQYF
.	TRBV5-8	TRBJ2-1	.	TGTGCCAGCAACCCCGGGGACGACAGCGACTCCTACAATGAGCAGTTCTTC	CASNPGDDSDSYNEQFF
.	TRBV5-1	TRBJ2-7	.	TGCGCCAGCGGAATACAGGGTTTCCACGAGCAGTACTTC	CASGIQGFHEQYF
few	TRBV4-1	TRBJ1-2	.	TGCGCCAGCAGCCAACCCTCTCTGGGCCCCAACTATGGCTACACCTTC	CASSQPSLGPNYGYTF
.	TRBV5-1	TRBJ1-2	TRBD1	TGCGCCAGCAGCACCGGGACAGGGTTCCTCCCCGGCTACACCTTC	CASSTGTGFLPGYTF
.	TRBV9	TRBJ2-1	.	TGTGCCAGCAGCGTAGATTTTCAGCGACTAGTTGAAAATGAGCAGTTCTTC	CASSVDFQRLVENEQFF
few	TRBV13	TRBJ2-7	.	TGTGCCAGCAGCTTAACCGTGAGCGAGCAGTACTTC	CASSLTVSEQYF
few	TRBV7-8	TRBJ1-5	.	TGTGCCAGCAGCTTCGGGGTCAACCCTTATCAGCCCCAGCATTTT	CASSFGVNPYQPQHF
.	TRBV19	TRBJ2-3	TRBD2	TGTGCCAGCTCACCACGGAAGGGACTAGCGTCTAGCACAGATACGCAGTATTTT	CASSPRKGLASSTDTQYF
.	TRBV7-6	TRBJ2-1	TRBD1	TGTGCCAGCAGCTTAACGGGACAGGGTCACAATGAGCAGTTCTTC	CASSLTGQGHNEQFF
.	TRBV19	TRBJ1-2	TRBD1	TGTGCCAGTAGTACAGGGGGCGGTGGCTACACCTTC	CASSTGGGGYTF
few	TRBV11-3	TRBJ2-7	.	TGTGCCAGCAGCTTGGGGCGGGCCCACGAGCAGTACTTC	CASSLGRAHEQYF
.	TRBV6-5	TRBJ2-2	TRBD1	TGTGCCAGCAGCCACAGGGGTTACCGGGAGCTGTTTTTT	CASSHRGYRELFF
.	TRBV5-5	TRBJ1-1	.	TGTGCCAGCAGCTTGAGTAGGAACACTGAAGCTTTCTTT	CASSLSRNTEAFF
.	TRBV4-1	TRBJ2-5	TRBD2	TGCGCCAGCAGCCAATTCTCTAGCGGGAGCGACCAAGAGACCCAGTACTTC	CASSQFSSGSDQETQYF
.	TRBV6-1	TRBJ2-7	.	TGTGCCAGCAGTGGTTGGTTCGACGAGCAGTACTTC	CASSGWFDEQYF
.	TRBV5-4	TRBJ2-1	.	TGTGCCAGCAGCTTACCGGACTGGTACAATGAGCAGTTCTTC	CASSLPDWYNEQFF
.	TRBV5-1	TRBJ1-6	.	TGCGCCAGCAGCTTGGGGTCAGTCCCGAATTCACCCCTCCACTTT	CASSLGSVPNSPLHF
.	TRBV6-1	TRBJ2-7	TRBD2	TGTGCCAGCAGTGAAGCCGGAGCGGGAGTATACGAGCAGTACTTC	CASSEAGAGVYEQYF
once	TRBV11-2	TRBJ1-2	.	TGTGCCAGCAGCGCCTATGGGGTCTCGGGCCCAGACTATGGCTACACCTTC	CASSAYGVSGPDYGYTF
.	TRBV11-3	TRBJ2-1	TRBD1	TGTGCCAGCAGCCTTGGGACAGGGAAATTAGATGAGCAGTTCTTC	CASSLGTGKLDEQFF
.	TRBV9	TRBJ2-2	TRBD2	TGTGCCAGCAGCGCGCAGCCCGGACTAGCCGCAGGCGGGGAGCTGTTTTTT	CASSAQPGLAAGGELFF
.	TRBV7-2	TRBJ1-1	.	TGTGCCAGCAGCTCTACAGGGAGTTTGGTCACTGAAGCTTTCTTT	CASSSTGSLVTEAFF
.	TRBV5-6	TRBJ1-1	.	TGTGCCAGCACCATTACGGGGGGCACTGAAGCTTTCTTT	CASTITGGTEAFF
.	TRBV13	TRBJ2-7	TRBD1	TGTGCCAGCAGCTATGCCGCCGGACAGGGAAAGCAGTACTTC	CASSYAAGQGKQYF
few	TRBV5-4	TRBJ1-4	.	TGTGCCAGCAGCTTGGCTCGGGCCGGGGCAGCTAATGAAAAACTGTTTTTT	CASSLARAGAANEKLFF
.	TRBV11-3	TRBJ2-5	.	TGTGCCAGCAGCTCCCGACTAGACCAAGAGACCCAGTACTTC	CASSSRLDQETQYF
.	TRBV29-1	TRBJ2-5	.	TGCAGCTCTGGACCCTTCCCAGAGACCCAGTACTTC	CSSGPFPETQYF
.	TRBV6-5	TRBJ1-2	TRBD1	TGTGCCAGCAGTTACACGACAGGGCGCTATGGCTACACCTTC	CASSYTTGRYGYTF
.	TRBV14	TRBJ2-5	.	TGTGCCAGCAGCCAAGGAACGTCTAGGGGGTACCAAGAGACCCAGTACTTC	CASSQGTSRGYQETQYF
.	TRBV5-4	TRBJ2-5	TRBD2	TGTGCCAGCAGCAGGGGACTAGCGGGGCAAGAGACCCAGTACTTC	CASSRGLAGQETQYF
.	TRBV2	TRBJ1-1	.	TGTGCCAGCAGTGTTTTACGGGGGAACACTGAAGCTTTCTTT	CASSVLRGNTEAFF
once	TRBV6-6	TRBJ2-5	.	TGTGCCAGCAGTTATCGAGGAGAGACCCAGTACTTC	CASSYRGETQYF